The present entry profiles one T cell receptor beta chain with its context. The sample is drawn from a study of T cells after posttransplantation cyclophosphamide. Libraries were prepared by immunoSEQ multiplex PCR; TCRdb keeps only in-frame clonotypes and omits some of them. The top ten hold roughly 2.1% of the sample, which has tens of thousands of clones, around 85% seen once. Germline values: CDR1 GTSNPN, CDR2 SVGIG (reference sequence). The CDR3 loop spans 12 amino acids. Trimming pared 5 bases from V and 9 bases from J, leaving 16 bases between. Controls had myeloablative marrow grafts with methotrexate and calcineurin inhibitor, sampled at 1 year.

The sample consisted of PBMCs, taken about 400 days after allogeneic stem cell transplant with calcineurin inhibitor and methotrexate. The sequence derives from a female patient in her 30s who received an allogeneic stem cell transplant from an unrelated donor, was CMV-positive, and had acute and chronic GVHD. The graft donor may be the source of some T cells. V is TRBV30 and J is TRBJ1-2; D uncertain. The CDR3 protein is CAWYHAVPRYTF. The CDR3 bases are TGTGCCTGGTATCATGCAGTCCCTCGCTACACCTTC.